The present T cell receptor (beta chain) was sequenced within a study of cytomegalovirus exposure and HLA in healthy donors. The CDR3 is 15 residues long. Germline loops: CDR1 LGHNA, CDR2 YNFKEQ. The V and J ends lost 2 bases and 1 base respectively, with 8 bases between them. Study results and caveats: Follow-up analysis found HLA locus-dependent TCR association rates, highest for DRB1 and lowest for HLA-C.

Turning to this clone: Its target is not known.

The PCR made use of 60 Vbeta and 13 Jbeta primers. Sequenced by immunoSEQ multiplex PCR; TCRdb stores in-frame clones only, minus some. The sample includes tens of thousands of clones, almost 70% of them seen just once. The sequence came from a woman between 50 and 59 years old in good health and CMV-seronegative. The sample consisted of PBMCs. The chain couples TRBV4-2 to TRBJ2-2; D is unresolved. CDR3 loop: CASSQLDKNTGELFF. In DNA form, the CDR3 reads TGTGCCAGCAGCCAACTTGACAAGAACACCGGGGAGCTGTTTTTT.